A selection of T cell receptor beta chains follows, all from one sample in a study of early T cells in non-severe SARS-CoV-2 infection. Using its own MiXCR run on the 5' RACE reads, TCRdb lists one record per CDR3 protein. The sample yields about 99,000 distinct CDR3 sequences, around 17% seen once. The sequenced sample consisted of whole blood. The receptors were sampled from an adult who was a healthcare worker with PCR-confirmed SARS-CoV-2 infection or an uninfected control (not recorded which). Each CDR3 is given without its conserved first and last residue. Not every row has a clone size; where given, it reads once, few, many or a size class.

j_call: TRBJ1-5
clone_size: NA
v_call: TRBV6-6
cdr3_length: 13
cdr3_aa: ASSYEGARNQPQH

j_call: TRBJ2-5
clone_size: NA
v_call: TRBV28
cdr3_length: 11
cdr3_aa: ASSSPGIETQY

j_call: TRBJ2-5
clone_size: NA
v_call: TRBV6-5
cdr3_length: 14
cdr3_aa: ASSYLAGGQQETQY

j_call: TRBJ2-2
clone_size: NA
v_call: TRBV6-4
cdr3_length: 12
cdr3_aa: ASSETSDTGELF

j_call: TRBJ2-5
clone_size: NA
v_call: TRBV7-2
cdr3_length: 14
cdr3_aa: ASGNRARLFQETQY

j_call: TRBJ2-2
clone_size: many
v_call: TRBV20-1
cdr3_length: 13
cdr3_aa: SASPQGASTGELF

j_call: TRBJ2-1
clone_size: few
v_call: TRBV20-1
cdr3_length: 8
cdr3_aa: SATTGEQF

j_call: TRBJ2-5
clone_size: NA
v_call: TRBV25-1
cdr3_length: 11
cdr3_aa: ASSESLVETQY

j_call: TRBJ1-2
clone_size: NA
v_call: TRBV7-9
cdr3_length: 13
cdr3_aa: ASSLDRITNYGYT

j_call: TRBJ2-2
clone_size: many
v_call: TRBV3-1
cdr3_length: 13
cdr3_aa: ASSQGSAVTGELF

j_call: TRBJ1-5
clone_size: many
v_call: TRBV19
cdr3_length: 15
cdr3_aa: ASRNERGFAPSQPQH

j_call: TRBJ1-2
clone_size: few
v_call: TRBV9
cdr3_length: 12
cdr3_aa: ASSVETGWYGYT

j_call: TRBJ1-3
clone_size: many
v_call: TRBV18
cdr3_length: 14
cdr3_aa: ASSPDVSFSGNTIY

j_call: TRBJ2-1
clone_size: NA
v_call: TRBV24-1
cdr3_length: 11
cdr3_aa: ATKGQGAGEQF

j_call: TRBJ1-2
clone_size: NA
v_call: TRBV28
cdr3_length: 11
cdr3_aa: ASSIPGGYGYT

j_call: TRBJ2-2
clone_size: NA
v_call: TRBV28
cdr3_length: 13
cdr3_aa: ASRLTAANTGELF

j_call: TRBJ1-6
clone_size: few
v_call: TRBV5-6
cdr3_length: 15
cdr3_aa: ASKLGDYPGSGSPLH

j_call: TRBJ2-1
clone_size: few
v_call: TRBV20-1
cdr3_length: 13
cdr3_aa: SAAPGGFNYNEQF

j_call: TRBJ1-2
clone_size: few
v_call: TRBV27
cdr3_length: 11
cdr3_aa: ASSLGPGYGYT

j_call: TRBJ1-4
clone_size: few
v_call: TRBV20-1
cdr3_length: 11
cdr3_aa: SARDVLKEKLF

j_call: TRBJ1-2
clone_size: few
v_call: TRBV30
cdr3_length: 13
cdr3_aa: AWSSTGTGKGGYT

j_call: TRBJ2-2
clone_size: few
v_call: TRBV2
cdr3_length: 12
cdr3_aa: ATTGTGITGELF

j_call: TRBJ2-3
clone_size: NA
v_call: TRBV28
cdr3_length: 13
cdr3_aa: ASRSTSRRPDTQY

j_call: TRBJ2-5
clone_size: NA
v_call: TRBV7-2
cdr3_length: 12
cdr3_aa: ASSLDRGMETQY

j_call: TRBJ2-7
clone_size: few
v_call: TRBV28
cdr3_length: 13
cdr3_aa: ASSVHYRDNYEQY

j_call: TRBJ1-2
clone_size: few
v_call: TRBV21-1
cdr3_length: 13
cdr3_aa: ASSPAQDLDYGYT

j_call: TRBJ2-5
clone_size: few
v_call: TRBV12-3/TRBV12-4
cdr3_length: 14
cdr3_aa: ASSRRLAGNQETQY

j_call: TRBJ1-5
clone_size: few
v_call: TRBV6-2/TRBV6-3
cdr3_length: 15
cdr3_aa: ASSWLFRGGGNQPQH

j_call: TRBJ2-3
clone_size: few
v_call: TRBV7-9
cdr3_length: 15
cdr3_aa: ASSLETSGGVTDTQY

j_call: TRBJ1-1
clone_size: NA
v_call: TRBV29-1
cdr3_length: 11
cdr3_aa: SGGQGANTEAF

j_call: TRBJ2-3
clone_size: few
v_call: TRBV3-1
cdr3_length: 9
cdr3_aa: ASSRADTQY

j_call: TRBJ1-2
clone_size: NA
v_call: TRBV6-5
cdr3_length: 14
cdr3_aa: ASTSVGGDNPYGYT

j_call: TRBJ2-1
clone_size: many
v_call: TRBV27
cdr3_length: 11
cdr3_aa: ASSRRMRNEQF

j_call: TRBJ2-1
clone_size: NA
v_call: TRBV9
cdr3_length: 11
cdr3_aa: ASSPVNRPGQF

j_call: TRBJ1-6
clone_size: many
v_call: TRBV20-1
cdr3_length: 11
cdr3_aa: SAEDRANSPLH

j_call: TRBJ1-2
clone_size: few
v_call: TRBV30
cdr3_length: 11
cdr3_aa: AWSRARREGYT

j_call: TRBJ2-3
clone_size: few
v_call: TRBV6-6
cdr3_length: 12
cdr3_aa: ASRLPLDTDTQY

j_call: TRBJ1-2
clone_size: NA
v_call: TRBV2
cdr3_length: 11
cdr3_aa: ASHYADPMGYT

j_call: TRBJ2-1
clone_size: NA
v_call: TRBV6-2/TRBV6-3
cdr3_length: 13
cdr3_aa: ASSPRLAGDNEQF

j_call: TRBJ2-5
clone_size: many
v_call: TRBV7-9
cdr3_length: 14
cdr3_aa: ASSPRDGGNQETQY

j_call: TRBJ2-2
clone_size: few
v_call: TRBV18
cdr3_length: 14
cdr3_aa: ASSPPRTDPTGELF

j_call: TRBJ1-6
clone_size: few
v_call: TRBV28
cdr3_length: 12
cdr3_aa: ASSVGDRNSPLH

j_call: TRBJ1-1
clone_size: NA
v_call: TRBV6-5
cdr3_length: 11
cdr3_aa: ASNPTGRTEAF

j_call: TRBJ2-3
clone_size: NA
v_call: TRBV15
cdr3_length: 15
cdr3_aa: ATSKGDGARRTDTQY

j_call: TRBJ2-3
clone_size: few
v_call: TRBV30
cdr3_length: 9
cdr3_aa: AWSVRDTQY

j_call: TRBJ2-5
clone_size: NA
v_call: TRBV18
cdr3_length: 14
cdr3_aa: ASSPMASGSSGTQY

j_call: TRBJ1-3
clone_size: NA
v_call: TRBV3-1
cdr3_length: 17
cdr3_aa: ASSQSWSAPEPSGNTIY

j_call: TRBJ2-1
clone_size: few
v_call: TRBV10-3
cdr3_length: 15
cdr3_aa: AISESWGQEWNNEQF

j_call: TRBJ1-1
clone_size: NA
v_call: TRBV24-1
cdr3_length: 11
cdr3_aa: ATSDATNTEAF

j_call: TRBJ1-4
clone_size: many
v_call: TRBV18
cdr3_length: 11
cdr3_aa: ASSPGLNEKLF

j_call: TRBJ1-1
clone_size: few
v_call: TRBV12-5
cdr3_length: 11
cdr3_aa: ASGLVTGEKAF

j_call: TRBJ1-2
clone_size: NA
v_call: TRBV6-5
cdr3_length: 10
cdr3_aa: ASTDRGDGYT

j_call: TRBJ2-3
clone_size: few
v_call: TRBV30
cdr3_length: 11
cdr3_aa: AWGLAATDTQY

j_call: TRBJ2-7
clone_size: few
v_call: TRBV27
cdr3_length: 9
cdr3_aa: ASSSGLEQY

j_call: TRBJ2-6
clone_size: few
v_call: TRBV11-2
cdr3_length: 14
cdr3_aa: ASSSGLTSGANVLT

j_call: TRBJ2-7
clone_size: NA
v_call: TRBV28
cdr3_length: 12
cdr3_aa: ASSPRGGNYEQY

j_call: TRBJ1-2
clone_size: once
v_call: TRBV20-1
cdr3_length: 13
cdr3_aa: SAPGPISPNYGYT

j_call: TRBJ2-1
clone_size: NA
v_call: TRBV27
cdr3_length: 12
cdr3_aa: ASSPTYVDVEQF

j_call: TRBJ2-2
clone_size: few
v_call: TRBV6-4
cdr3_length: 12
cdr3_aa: ASRAGVNTGELF